This T cell receptor (beta chain) was recorded in a study of shared clonotypes between healthy human individuals. Study results and limitations: Researchers found naive subsets generally carried larger estimated richness than memory subsets.

A few counts support this clone. What it binds is not known. V lost 10 bases and J lost 5, with 17 bases in between. CDR3 length equals 13 residues. CDR1 is SGHTA, CDR2 FQGNSA, per germline. Per the authors' pipeline: ImmunoSEQ only sent back junction sequences with no quality scores, so filtering was done differently. Sequencing was performed with immunoSEQ multiplex PCR; in TCRdb, only in-frame clones are kept and a portion is missing. D and trimming come from the DNA, and the V and J calls and clone size come from that table. The data hold roughly 2 million clones, with 90% to 96% observed a single time. The healthy adult donors were HIV-negative and reported no recent acute infections or vaccinations.

This receptor was taken from a man between 18 and 29 years old in good health. V and J are TRBV7-2 and TRBJ1-2; D call uncertain. Material: naive CD4+ T cells sorted from blood. The subset was: CD45RA+ positively selected. The CDR3 loop reads CATRGGSLYGYTF. CDR3 sequence (DNA): TGTGCCACCCGGGGAGGCAGCTTATATGGCTACACCTTC. Drawing the rest from reference TRBV7-2 and TRBJ1-2, the complete variable domain is GAGVSQSPSNKVTEKGKDVELRCDPISGHTALYWYRQSLGQGLEFLIYFQGNSAPDKSGLPSDRFSAERTGGSVSTLTIQRTQQEDSAVYLCATRGGSLYGYTFGSGTRLTVV.